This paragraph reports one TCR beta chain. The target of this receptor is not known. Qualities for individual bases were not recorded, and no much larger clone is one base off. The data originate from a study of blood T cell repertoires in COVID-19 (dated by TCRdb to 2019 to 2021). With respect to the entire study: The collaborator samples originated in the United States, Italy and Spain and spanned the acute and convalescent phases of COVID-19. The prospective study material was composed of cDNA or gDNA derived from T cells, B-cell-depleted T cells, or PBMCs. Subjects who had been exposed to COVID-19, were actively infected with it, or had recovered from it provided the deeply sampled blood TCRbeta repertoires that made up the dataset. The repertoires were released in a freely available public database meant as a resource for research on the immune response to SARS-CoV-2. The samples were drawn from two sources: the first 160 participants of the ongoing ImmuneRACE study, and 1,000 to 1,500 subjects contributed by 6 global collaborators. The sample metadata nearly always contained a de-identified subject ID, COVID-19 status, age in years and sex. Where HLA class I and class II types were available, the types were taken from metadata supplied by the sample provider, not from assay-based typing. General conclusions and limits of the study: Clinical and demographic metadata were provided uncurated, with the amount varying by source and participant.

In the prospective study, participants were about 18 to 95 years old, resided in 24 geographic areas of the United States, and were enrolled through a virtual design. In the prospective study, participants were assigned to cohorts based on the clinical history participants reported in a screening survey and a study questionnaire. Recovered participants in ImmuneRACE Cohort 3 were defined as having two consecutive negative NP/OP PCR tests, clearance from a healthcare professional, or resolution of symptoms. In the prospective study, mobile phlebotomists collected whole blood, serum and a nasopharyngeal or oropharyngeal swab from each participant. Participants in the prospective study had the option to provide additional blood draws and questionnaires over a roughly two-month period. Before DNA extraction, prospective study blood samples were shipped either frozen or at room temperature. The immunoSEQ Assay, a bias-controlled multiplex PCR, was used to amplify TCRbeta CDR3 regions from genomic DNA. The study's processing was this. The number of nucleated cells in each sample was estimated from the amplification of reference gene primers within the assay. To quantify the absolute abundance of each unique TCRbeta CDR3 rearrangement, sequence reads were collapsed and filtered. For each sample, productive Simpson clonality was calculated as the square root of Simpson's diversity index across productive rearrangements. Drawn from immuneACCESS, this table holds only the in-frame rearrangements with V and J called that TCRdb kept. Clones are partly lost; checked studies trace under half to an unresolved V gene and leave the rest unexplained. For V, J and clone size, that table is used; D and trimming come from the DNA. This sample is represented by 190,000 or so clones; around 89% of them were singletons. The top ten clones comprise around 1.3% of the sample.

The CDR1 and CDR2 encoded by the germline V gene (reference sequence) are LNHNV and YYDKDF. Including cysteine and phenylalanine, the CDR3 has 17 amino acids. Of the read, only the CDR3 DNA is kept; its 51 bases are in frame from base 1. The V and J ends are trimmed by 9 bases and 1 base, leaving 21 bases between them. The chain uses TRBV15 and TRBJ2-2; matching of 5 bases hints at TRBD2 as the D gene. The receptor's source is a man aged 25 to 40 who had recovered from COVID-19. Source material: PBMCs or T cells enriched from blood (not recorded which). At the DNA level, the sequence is TGTGCCACAGCTCTCGTCGGCCAGCGGAAGAACACCGGGGAGCTGTTTTTT. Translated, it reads CATALVGQRKNTGELFF.